The sequence of this T cell receptor beta chain was determined in a study of graft-versus-host responses after intestinal transplantation. Study at large: Every one of the recipients received anti-thymocyte globulin induction and afterwards took tacrolimus and steroids for about 3 years.

Clones were sequenced by immunoSEQ multiplex PCR, and TCRdb holds only the in-frame ones, with some missing. In the table there are some 90,000 clones, about nine tenths of which are singletons. As to this clone: Its antigen is as yet unknown.

The CDR3 totals 15 residues. CDR1 and CDR2 from the germline V gene are SGHVS and FQNEAQ. The V segment lost 4 bases and the J segment 0 bases; nucleotides outside the gene matches: 4. Broader study findings: The recipient marrow held GvH clones, and some of them showed up first in ileum or blood.

This sequence originates from a human donor who was the organ donor for an intestinal transplant. This chain joins TRBV7-8 and TRBJ2-5, with 8 nucleotides matching TRBD2. Sequenced material: unstimulated CD8+ T cells sorted from spleen or lymph node cells, taken before transplant. The CDR3 coding sequence is TGTGCCAGCAGCTCAAAGCGGGGGTACCAAGAGACCCAGTACTTC. Encoded protein: CASSSKRGYQETQYF.